This T cell receptor beta chain is from a study of shared clonotypes between healthy human individuals (dated by TCRdb to 2020 to 2021). The study in broad terms: The cohort included three men and a couple of women between 18 and 49 years of age. For each donor, three plates each were used for CD4 naive and CD4 memory, two plates were used for CD8 naive, and one plate was used for CD8 memory. To increase sequencing depth and limit assay-specific biases, TCR repertoire library preparation and sequencing were carried out by different laboratories using diverse techniques. The study deeply sequenced blood TCR repertoires of several healthy adults to estimate repertoire size and the extent of clonotype sharing between individuals. Between about 0.94 and 8.9 billion PBMCs per donor were obtained by leukapheresis. The research as a whole found: Even with the large sequencing depth, rarefaction of the sorted-subset datasets indicated that sequencing was incomplete. Because the study included only a small number of donors, the genetic and exposure-history diversity represented was limited. Higher generation probabilities were observed for clonotypes shared by all four sorted-subset donors than for non-shared clonotypes. Sharing across a few donors was observed for about 5% of naive CD4, less than 4% of naive CD8, 2% to 2.5% of memory CD4, and roughly 0.4% of memory CD8 clonotypes. Pairwise subsampling indicated that sequencing depth was expected to affect the degree of clonotype sharing among donors. Sampling was restricted to blood, and TCR repertoires in tissue are likely to differ from TCR repertoires in blood. Estimated clonotype richness was generally larger for naive than for memory subsets.

Using the deep immunoSEQ assay, TCR CDR3 regions were amplified from genomic DNA by multiplex PCR. For each cell subset, the extracted genomic DNA was distributed evenly across all wells of several immunoSEQ 96-well plates, and each plate served as one replicate. For sorted subsets, 200 to 250 ng genomic DNA, equal to 30,000 to 35,000 T cell genomes, was loaded into each replicate PCR. The purified libraries were quantified using a Qubit 3.0 fluorometer, sized with a Bioanalyzer 2100, and then quantified again using the KAPA Library Quantification kit. Every immunoSEQ 96-well plate was sequenced on a separate single-read 150-cycle Illumina NextSeq 550 flow cell. The original pipeline was this. Because only junctional sequences without quality scores were contained in the immunoSEQ output, filtering matching that applied to full-length reads could not be performed. Sequences were annotated with PyIR, a Python wrapper for IgBLAST v1.9, and V/J genes and CDR3 were assigned using IMGT germline references. Any read was removed if the V/J assignment was weak (E-value above 1e-6), the CDR3 was missing, or the read contained stop codons, out-of-frame junctions, or ambiguous translated residues. V3J clonotypes were defined by identical inferred V gene, J gene, and CDR3 amino acid sequence. Percentage overlap between repertoires was computed as shared unique clonotypes divided by the size of the smaller repertoire. Repertoire richness was assessed with RTK rarefaction, the Chao1 estimator, and Recon v2.1 estimates of unobserved clonotypes. For all TCRbeta clonotypes obtained by the gDNA method from a handful of donors, generation probabilities were computed with OLGA. This is the immuneACCESS table as TCRdb keeps it, with only in-frame sequences that have V and J called. A part of the clones is gone; compared with another copy, unresolved V genes explain less than half, and the rest is unexplained. V and J calls and clone size come straight from that table; D and trimming were deduced from the DNA. This sample holds some 350,000 clones; approximately 79% were observed only once. The top ten constitute 10% to 13% of the sample.

The trim is 3 bases for V and 4 bases for J, with a gap of 18 bases between the germline ends. The CDR3 measures 16 amino acids from cysteine to phenylalanine. The sequence is cut down to CDR3 DNA, 48 bases in frame from base 1. Per the germline V gene (reference sequence), LNHDA is the CDR1 and SQIVND is the CDR2. The donors were healthy, HIV-negative adults with no recently reported acute infections or vaccinations. Only Caucasian adults living in Nashville, Tennessee, USA were represented among the donors. Magnetic negative selection was used to enrich CD4+ T cells, after which naive cells were positively selected on CD45RA and the negative fraction became the memory subset. After blood collection by leukapheresis, PBMCs were isolated using Ficoll-Histopaque density gradient centrifugation and then cryopreserved in the vapor phase of liquid nitrogen. Purity and quantity of every magnetically sorted T cell population were checked by analytical flow cytometry. Each sorted fraction had its genomic DNA isolated and then quantified by UV absorbance on a Nanodrop 2000c.

For this clone: What this receptor recognizes is not known. The record has no base qualities; no much larger clone is one base away.

The sample was memory CD4+ T cells sorted from blood. The label giving this sample's cell subset or site can be read as: CD45RA-negative fraction. In this chain, TRBV19 is recombined with TRBJ1-2, with a tentative D gene TRBD1 over 6 matching bases. The receptor was isolated from a man aged 25 to 40 in good health. The CDR3 has the sequence CASSMGWQGTLYGYTF. The sequenced DNA is TGTGCCAGTAGTATGGGTTGGCAGGGGACGCTCTATGGCTACACCTTC.